These T cell receptor beta chains were read from a single sample in a study of T cell responses to AZD1222 COVID-19 vaccine. Measured with immunoSEQ multiplex PCR; TCRdb has only the in-frame clones, and not every one. The data contain 150,000 to 180,000 clones, roughly nine tenths of them singletons. The specimen was peripheral blood, collected after recovery from COVID-19. These TCRs come from an adult who had recovered from COVID-19. The CDR3 runs from the conserved cysteine through the conserved F or W. A D gene is named only where the DNA matches it firmly. The size of a clone is reported for some rows only, either as once, few or many, or as a class for expanded clones.

.,TRBJ2-1,.,TRBV7-3,TGTGCCAGCAGCTTTGGGTTTTCCTCCTACAATGAGCAGTTCTTC,CASSFGFSSYNEQFF
TRBD1,TRBJ1-1,few,TRBV7-3,TGTGCCAGCAGCTTAACAGGGGGCGACACTGAAGCTTTCTTT,CASSLTGGDTEAFF
TRBD2,TRBJ2-7,.,TRBV5-6,TGTGCCAGCAGCACATATGTCGCTAGCGGGAGTACTAGCGAGCAGTACTTC,CASSTYVASGSTSEQYF
.,TRBJ1-2,.,TRBV7-9,TGTGCCAGCAGCCCGAGGGAGTGGGATCCTACCATCTATGGCTACACCTTC,CASSPREWDPTIYGYTF
TRBD1,TRBJ2-7,.,TRBV5-1,TGCGCCAGCAGCTGGGGGACAGGCCTCTCCTACGAGCAGTACTTC,CASSWGTGLSYEQYF
TRBD1,TRBJ1-1,.,TRBV7-9,TGTGCCAGCAGCTTCTCGACAGGGCGGGCCACTGAAGCTTTCTTT,CASSFSTGRATEAFF
TRBD1,TRBJ1-1,.,TRBV4-1,TGCGCCAGCAGCTTAGGACAGGGAGAGTACACTGAAGCTTTCTTT,CASSLGQGEYTEAFF
.,TRBJ2-7,.,TRBV4-1,TGCGCCAGCAGCCAAGTATCCTCCGGACAGTATTACGAGCAGTACTTC,CASSQVSSGQYYEQYF
.,TRBJ1-1,.,TRBV11-3,TGTGCCAGCAGCTTATCGGGGAACACTGAAGCTTTCTTT,CASSLSGNTEAFF
.,TRBJ2-7,.,TRBV19,TGTGCCACCCTCCAGGAAGCTGATGACTACGAGCAGTACTTC,CATLQEADDYEQYF
TRBD1,TRBJ1-6,.,TRBV12-3/TRBV12-4,TGTGCCAGCAGGGGACAGGGGGGTTCACCCCTCCACTTT,CASRGQGGSPLHF
.,TRBJ2-3,.,TRBV7-9,TGTGCCAGCGGGGCCCGAGCCCGGGTCGGAGATACGCAGTATTTT,CASGARARVGDTQYF
.,TRBJ1-1,.,TRBV28,TGTGCCAGTCTATTCGACAGGAGGAACACTGAAGCTTTCTTT,CASLFDRRNTEAFF
.,TRBJ1-1,.,TRBV9,TGTGCCAGCAGCGCCCTGAGAGCAGACACTGAAGCTTTCTTT,CASSALRADTEAFF
TRBD1,TRBJ2-3,.,TRBV5-1,TGCGCCAGCAGCCACAGGGGCGAGGTAGATACGCAGTATTTT,CASSHRGEVDTQYF
.,TRBJ2-7,.,TRBV9,TGTGCCAGCAGCGTAGACGTAAGCTCCTACGAGCAGTACTTC,CASSVDVSSYEQYF
.,TRBJ1-1,.,TRBV19,TGTGCCAGTATTGCTAGTTGGGGGCGCTCTGATACTGAAGCTTTCTTT,CASIASWGRSDTEAFF
TRBD1,TRBJ1-2,.,TRBV29-1,TGCAGCTGTACAGGGGAGGGCTATGGCTACACCTTC,CSCTGEGYGYTF
.,TRBJ2-5,.,TRBV3-1/TRBV3-2,TGTGCCAGCAGTCCGACTAGTATCAGTCAGGAGACCCAGTACTTC,CASSPTSISQETQYF